These 30 T cell receptor beta chains came from one sample sequenced in a study of blood T cell repertoires in COVID-19. Sequencing used immunoSEQ multiplex PCR; TCRdb keeps in-frame clones, though not all of them. The table has 70,000 or so clones, around 84% seen once; the top ten hold roughly 4%. Sequenced sample: peripheral blood. Every receptor here comes from a man between 50 and 59 years old with acute or convalescent COVID-19.

The chain recombines TRBV2 with TRBJ2-6; 7 nucleotides match TRBD1. Unmatched junction bases numbered 4, after V lost 8 bases and J lost 0 bases. Germline V gene data show CDR1 as SNHLY and CDR2 as FYNNEI. The CDR3 runs to 15 residues. The CDR3 sequence is CASWTGDSGANVLTF. CDR3 coding DNA: TGTGCCAGCTGGACAGGCGACTCTGGGGCCAACGTCCTGACTTTC. The full variable domain, its missing parts supplied by reference TRBV2 and TRBJ2-6, is EPEVTQTPSHQVTQMGQEVILRCVPISNHLYFYWYRQILGQKVEFLVSFYNNEISEKSEIFDDQFSVERPDGSNFTLKIRSTKLEDSAMYFCASWTGDSGANVLTFGAGSRLTVL.

V is TRBV18 and J is TRBJ2-2; 9 bases are a match to TRBD1. The germline CDR1 and CDR2 sequences are KGHSH and LQKENI. Trimming at V came to 2 bases and at J to 1 base, leaving 2 bases not matched to a gene. The CDR3 runs 16 residues. The CDR3 here is CASSPGTGLNTGELFF. The CDR3 coding sequence is TGTGCCAGCTCACCAGGGACAGGGTTGAACACCGGGGAGCTGTTTTTT.

The rearrangement links TRBV6-6 to TRBJ1-5; TRBD1 matches at 9 bases. Germline V gene lookup returns CDR1 MNHNY and CDR2 SVGAGI (reference sequence). Trimming cost V 5 bases and J 0 bases; bases outside gene matches: 8. The CDR3 runs to 17 residues. In nucleotides, the CDR3 is TGTGCCAGCAGTCCGGGACAGGGACGAGTTAGCAATCAGCCCCAGCATTTT. This codes for CASSPGQGRVSNQPQHF.

This clone is hyperexpanded (1% or more). The gene calls are TRBV18 and TRBJ1-3, with 7 bases lining up with TRBD1. The CDR3 contains 18 residues. Germline-derived CDR1 and CDR2 are KGHSH and LQKENI. Trimming took 2 bases from V and 7 from J; bases not matched to a gene: 17. CDR3 sequence reads: CASSPDGGQPGFRNTIYF. CDR3 sequence (DNA): TGTGCCAGCTCACCAGACGGGGGACAGCCCGGGTTTCGGAACACCATATATTTT.

The chain couples TRBV29-1 to TRBJ2-7, with 7 nucleotides matching TRBD1. Germline assignment: CDR1 SQVTM and CDR2 ANQGSEA. This CDR3 has 13 residues. Germline trimming cut 4 bases from V and 3 bases from J; bases unmatched to any gene: 6. The CDR3 region has the DNA TGCAGCGTTGGTGGGGCAGGGGGCTACGAGCAGTACTTC. Its protein is CSVGGAGGYEQYF.

V is TRBV7-9 and J is TRBJ1-3; a weak D match, TRBD1 (5 bases). Germline V gene lookup returns CDR1 SEHNR and CDR2 FQNEAQ (reference sequence). V was cut by 5 bases and J by 4 bases, with 18 bases left in between. The CDR3 sequence is 16 residues long. CDR3 bases: TGTGCCAGCAGCACAGTTGGCGGGGCTGGCGGAAACACCATATATTTT. Its protein product is CASSTVGGAGGNTIYF.

This chain's CDR3 is CASRNREGAFF. The DNA of the CDR3 is TGTGCCAGCAGAAACCGGGAGGGGGCTTTCTTT. J is TRBJ1-1 and V is TRBV5-6; maybe TRBD1 (5 bases). Trimming shortened V by 5 bases and J by 11 bases, and 13 bases separated the two germline ends. CDR1 and CDR2 (germline): SGHDT, YYEEEE. This CDR3 has 11 residues.

The J gene is TRBJ2-7, the V gene TRBV27; possible D gene TRBD2, 5 bases. Germline CDR1 MNHEY, CDR2 SMNVEV (reference sequence). CDR3 length equals 15 residues. V was cut by 4 bases and J by 0 bases, with 13 bases left in between. CDR3 nucleotide sequence: TGTGCCAGCAGTTATAGGTTAGGGAGCTCCTACGAGCAGTACTTC. This translates into CASSYRLGSSYEQYF.

V gene TRBV18 combines with J gene TRBJ1-1; D is undetermined. Germline-derived CDR1 and CDR2 are KGHSH and LQKENI. The CDR3 spans 13 residues. The V gene lost 2 bases and the J gene lost 10 bases, with 14 bases spanning the gap. The CDR3 region is CASSPGEGLGAFF. DNA of the CDR3: TGTGCCAGCTCACCAGGTGAGGGTCTTGGAGCTTTCTTT.

The rearrangement links TRBV10-3 to TRBJ1-3; D is undetermined. The CDR3 totals 14 residues. Trimming removed 6 bases at V and 0 bases at J, with 9 bases between. In germline, CDR1 is ENHRY, CDR2 SYGVKD. The CDR3 here is CAISGSNSGNTIYF. CDR3 bases: TGTGCCATCAGCGGTTCTAACTCTGGAAACACCATATATTTT.

The J gene is TRBJ2-7, the V gene TRBV3-1 (or the pseudogene TRBV3-2); 7 positions agree with TRBD2. Germline CDR1 is LGHDT and CDR2 is YNNKEL (reference sequence). The J segment lost 6 bases and the V segment lost 5 bases, leaving 13 bases of the junction unmatched. This CDR3 is built from 15 residues. Here the CDR3 reads CASSDPGLGSSEQYF. CDR3 sequence (DNA): TGTGCCAGCAGCGACCCCGGACTAGGGTCTAGCGAGCAGTACTTC.

This chain connects TRBV4-1 to TRBJ2-1; tentatively, D is TRBD2 (7 bases). The germline V and J ends were trimmed by 4 bases and 5 bases, with 18 bases remaining between them. The CDR3 covers 16 residues. In germline, CDR1 is MGHRA, CDR2 YSYEKL. CDR3 sequence: CASSPRYAGAHNEQFF. As DNA, the CDR3 is TGCGCCAGCAGCCCAAGGTACGCGGGGGCCCACAATGAGCAGTTCTTC.

The V gene is TRBV11-2, the J gene TRBJ1-1; TRBD1 is a possible D gene (5 bases). V shed 3 bases and J shed 1 base, with 15 bases lying between them. Germline V gene sequence: CDR1 SGHAT, CDR2 FQNNGV. CDR3 length: 16 residues. CDR3 nucleotides: TGTGCCAGCAGCTTTGGGGTGCCGGGGGGGAACACTGAAGCTTTCTTT. The encoded protein is CASSFGVPGGNTEAFF.

J is TRBJ2-1 and V is TRBV2; 13 nucleotides line up with TRBD2. The CDR3 extends over 19 amino acids. The V and J ends lost 6 bases and 0 bases, in that order; junction bases with no gene match: 11. Germline CDR1 is SNHLY and CDR2 is FYNNEI. CDR3 amino acids: CASSQSTSGGTLSYNEQFF. The DNA for the CDR3 is TGTGCCAGCAGCCAGTCGACTAGCGGGGGGACTCTCTCCTACAATGAGCAGTTCTTC.

V gene TRBV28 combines with J gene TRBJ2-7; tentative D call: TRBD1 (6 bases). This CDR3 comprises 15 residues. Germline CDR1 reads MDHEN; CDR2 reads SYDVKM. V was cut by 3 bases and J by 3 bases, with 15 bases left in between. The CDR3 sequence is CASSLSAGDHYEQYF. CDR3 in DNA: TGTGCCAGCAGTTTGTCGGCAGGGGATCACTACGAGCAGTACTTC.

This chain uses TRBV11-3 with TRBJ2-5, with 8 bases fitting TRBD1. The CDR3 has 13 residues. The ends lost 8 bases at V and 5 bases at J; junction bases unmatched: 7. In germline, CDR1 is SGHNT, CDR2 YENEEA. The CDR3 protein is CASAQGALETQYF. CDR3 sequence (DNA): TGTGCCAGCGCGCAGGGGGCATTGGAGACCCAGTACTTC.

J is TRBJ1-5 and V is TRBV27; D is possibly TRBD1 (6 bases). With 4 bases removed from V and 6 bases from J, the gap between germline ends came to 10 bases. The CDR3 runs to 13 residues. Germline V CDR1 and CDR2: MNHEY, SMNVEV (reference sequence). The CDR3 here is CASSYTGTQPQHF. The CDR3 nucleotides read TGTGCCAGCAGTTATACAGGGACTCAGCCCCAGCATTTT.

This rearrangement joins TRBV11-2 to TRBJ1-1; 7 bases match TRBD1. The CDR3 consists of 17 residues. Germline-derived CDR1 and CDR2 are SGHAT and FQNNGV. Losses at the gene ends were 6 bases for V and 0 bases for J; bases not matched to a gene: 13. The CDR3 coding sequence is TGTGCCAGCAGTTGGACGCCGGGACAGCGACTGAACACTGAAGCTTTCTTT. This encodes CASSWTPGQRLNTEAFF. The whole variable domain, filled in from reference TRBV11-2 and TRBJ1-1, reads EAGVAQSPRYKIIEKRQSVAFWCNPISGHATLYWYQQILGQGPKLLIQFQNNGVVDDSQLPKDRFSAERLKGVDSTLKIQPAKLEDSAVYLCASSWTPGQRLNTEAFFGQGTRLTVV.

The rearrangement joins TRBV28 to TRBJ1-6, with D unresolved. V was pared by 3 bases and J by 2 bases, with 11 bases between. Germline V CDR1 and CDR2: MDHEN, SYDVKM. The CDR3 consists of 16 residues. CDR3 DNA: TGTGCCAGCAGTTTCATGGGAGGGCCCTATAATTCACCCCTCCACTTT. It translates to CASSFMGGPYNSPLHF.

This chain links TRBV4-1 with TRBJ2-3, with 12 nucleotides matching TRBD2. Germline V CDR1 and CDR2: MGHRA, YSYEKL. The CDR3 loop spans 15 amino acids. The V gene end was trimmed by 4 bases and the J gene end by 4 bases; junction bases not matched to a gene: 3. CDR3: CASSLRLAGADTQYF. For the CDR3, the DNA is TGCGCCAGCAGCCTCAGACTAGCGGGAGCAGATACGCAGTATTTT.

This clone was seen only a few times. The J gene is TRBJ2-4, the V gene TRBV18, with a possible D match to TRBD1 (6 bases). The CDR3 is 15 amino acids. V lost 3 bases, J lost 1 base, and 10 bases lay in between. In germline, CDR1 is KGHSH, CDR2 LQKENI. The chain's CDR3 is CASSPGQGAKNIQYF. CDR3 sequence (DNA): TGTGCCAGCTCACCGGGCCAGGGGGCCAAAAACATTCAGTACTTC.

V gene TRBV5-4 combines with J gene TRBJ1-3; the D gene is possibly TRBD1 (6 bases). The CDR3 has 16 amino acids. Per germline, CDR1 SGHNT and CDR2 YYREEE (reference sequence). The V end was cut by 4 bases, the J end by 1 base, with 15 bases between. The CDR3 region has the DNA TGTGCCAGCAGCGACCTAGGGGGAGTTTCTGGAAACACCATATATTTT. As protein: CASSDLGGVSGNTIYF.

V and J are TRBV27 and TRBJ1-5; D call uncertain. The CDR3 consists of 13 residues. V was cut by 5 bases and J by 7 bases, with 12 bases left in between. Germline CDR1 reads MNHEY; CDR2 reads SMNVEV (reference sequence). The CDR3 DNA reads TGTGCCAGCAGTAGTCAGGAATGGCAGCCCCAGCATTTT. As protein: CASSSQEWQPQHF.

V gene TRBV9 combines with J gene TRBJ1-5; 8 nucleotides align to TRBD1. Trimming cost V 4 bases and J 7 bases; bases outside gene matches: 10. CDR3 length equals 15 residues. The germline V gene encodes CDR1 SGDLS and CDR2 YYNGEE. The CDR3 protein is CASSLGQGEGQPQHF. The CDR3 DNA follows: TGTGCCAGCAGCCTCGGACAGGGCGAGGGCCAGCCCCAGCATTTT. The complete variable domain, with remaining parts taken from reference TRBV9 and TRBJ1-5, reads DSGVTQTPKHLITATGQRVTLRCSPRSGDLSVYWYQQSLDQGLQFLIQYYNGEERAKGNILERFSAQQFPDLHSELNLSSLELGDSALYFCASSLGQGEGQPQHFGDGTRLSIL.

The genes are TRBV9 and TRBJ1-6; D is ambiguous. Looked up from germline, CDR1 is SGDLS and CDR2 is YYNGEE. The CDR3 has 14 amino acids. Trimming removed 1 base at V and 8 bases at J, with 10 bases between. CDR3 coding DNA: TGTGCCAGCAGCGTATTTCTGAGTGATTCACCCCTCCACTTT. Amino acids: CASSVFLSDSPLHF.

V usage is TRBV19 and J usage is TRBJ2-4; tentatively, D is TRBD1 (5 bases). The CDR3 has 17 amino acids. Germline lookup yields CDR1 LNHDA and CDR2 SQIVND (reference sequence). Trimming cost V 3 bases and J 0 bases, with 15 bases left between them. The CDR3 here is CASSIDVAGLAKNIQYF. CDR3 in DNA: TGTGCCAGTAGTATTGATGTGGCAGGGCTAGCCAAAAACATTCAGTACTTC.

The chain combines TRBV6-5 with TRBJ2-7; TRBD1 agrees at 7 bases. CDR1 and CDR2 (germline): MNHEY, SVGAGI. V was pared by 8 bases and J by 4 bases, with 14 bases of the junction left unmatched. The CDR3 length is 15 residues. DNA of the CDR3: TGTGCCAGCCGGGCAGGGATGGGGGACAGATACGAGCAGTACTTC. Encoded protein: CASRAGMGDRYEQYF.

The V gene is TRBV5-6, the J gene TRBJ2-5, with TRBD2 as a possible D gene (5 bases). The CDR3 runs to 13 residues. V lost 2 bases, J lost 4 bases, and 9 bases lay in between. Germline CDR1 is SGHDT and CDR2 is YYEEEE. CDR3 in DNA: TGTGCCAGCAGCTTAGGACTCCCAGAGACCCAGTACTTC. Its protein product is CASSLGLPETQYF. The entire variable domain, with the rest obtained from reference TRBV5-6 and TRBJ2-5, is as follows: DAGVTQSPTHLIKTRGQQVTLRCSPKSGHDTVSWYQQALGQGPQFIFQYYEEEERQRGNFPDRFSGHQFPNYSSELNVNALLLGDSALYLCASSLGLPETQYFGPGTRLLVL.

The V gene is TRBV5-1, the J gene TRBJ1-2; D is perhaps TRBD1 (5 bases). Trimming removed 0 bases from V and 10 bases from J, with 28 bases in between. The CDR3 is 18 amino acids. Germline CDR1 reads SGHRS; CDR2 reads YFSETQ. CDR3 amino acids: CASSLGGGLDASRVDYTF. As DNA, the CDR3 is TGCGCCAGCAGCTTGGGGGGAGGGTTAGATGCCTCCAGGGTTGACTACACCTTC.

The chain recombines TRBV7-8 with TRBJ1-5, with TRBD1 matching 10 bases. The CDR3 spans 16 residues. Germline CDR1 SGHVS, CDR2 FQNEAQ. V shed 5 bases and J 9 bases; nucleotides not matched to a gene: 13. The CDR3 protein is CASSREVGTGVGPQHF. For the CDR3, the DNA is TGTGCCAGCAGCCGAGAGGTCGGGACAGGGGTTGGGCCCCAGCATTTT.